This T cell receptor beta chain was documented in a study of regulatory T cells in long-lasting Graves disease. Documented time point: newly diagnosed GD, antithyroid drugs for less than 3 months. From RNA extracted from PBMCs, the TCR library was made. Combining iRepertoire HTBI primers with Arm-PCR of CDR3 regions, the authors built TCR beta libraries. TCRdb redid the calling of the multiplex PCR reads with MiXCR, one entry per CDR3 protein. This table has 550,000 or so distinct CDR3 sequences, 12% appearing once. CDR1 is SGHAT, CDR2 FQNNGV, per germline. Trimming removed 1 base at V and 4 bases at J, with 10 bases between. The CDR3 covers 14 residues. Separately, the same data were catalogued under a study of T cells in Graves' hyperthyroidism and ophthalmopathy.

Source: peripheral blood mononuclear cells (PBMCs), taken at new diagnosis, from a patient treated with antithyroid drugs. The source is a woman aged 25-40 years with Graves disease. The rearrangement uses TRBV11-2 and TRBJ2-5; unclear D gene. The DNA for the CDR3 is TGTGCCAGCAGCTTAGGAGGATTCGGAGAGACCCAGTACTTC. This gives the protein CASSLGGFGETQYF.